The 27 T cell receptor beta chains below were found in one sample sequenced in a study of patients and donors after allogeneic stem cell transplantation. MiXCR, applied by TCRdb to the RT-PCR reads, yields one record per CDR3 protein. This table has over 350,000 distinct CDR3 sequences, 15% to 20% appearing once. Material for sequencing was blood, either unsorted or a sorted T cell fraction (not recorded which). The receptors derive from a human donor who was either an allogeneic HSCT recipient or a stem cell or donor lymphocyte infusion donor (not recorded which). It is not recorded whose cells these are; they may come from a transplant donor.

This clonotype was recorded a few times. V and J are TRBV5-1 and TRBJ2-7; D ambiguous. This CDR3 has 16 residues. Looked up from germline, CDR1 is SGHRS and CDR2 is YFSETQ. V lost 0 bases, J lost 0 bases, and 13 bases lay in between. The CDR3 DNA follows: TGCGCCAGCAGCTTGGTTACGGGTTCAGCCTCCTACGAGCAGTACTTC. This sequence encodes CASSLVTGSASYEQYF.

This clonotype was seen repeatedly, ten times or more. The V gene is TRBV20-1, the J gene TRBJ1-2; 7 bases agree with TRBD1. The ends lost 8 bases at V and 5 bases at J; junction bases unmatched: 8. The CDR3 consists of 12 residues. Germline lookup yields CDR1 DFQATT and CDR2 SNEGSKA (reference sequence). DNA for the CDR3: TGCAGTCCTACAGGGGAGGGGTATGGCTACACCTTC. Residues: CSPTGEGYGYTF.

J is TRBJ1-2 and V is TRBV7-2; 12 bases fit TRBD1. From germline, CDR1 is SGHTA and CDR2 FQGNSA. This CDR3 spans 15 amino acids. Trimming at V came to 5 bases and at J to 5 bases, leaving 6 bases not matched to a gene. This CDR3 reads CASSVRDRGRYGYTF. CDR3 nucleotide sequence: TGTGCCAGCAGCGTCCGGGACAGGGGGCGATATGGCTACACCTTC.

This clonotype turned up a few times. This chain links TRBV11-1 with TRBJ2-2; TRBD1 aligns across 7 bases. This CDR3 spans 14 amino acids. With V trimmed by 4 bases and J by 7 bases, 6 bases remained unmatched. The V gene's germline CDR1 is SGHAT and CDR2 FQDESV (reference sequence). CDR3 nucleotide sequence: TGTGCCAGCAGCTCGGTGACAGGGCACGGGGAGCTGTTTTTT. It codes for CASSSVTGHGELFF.

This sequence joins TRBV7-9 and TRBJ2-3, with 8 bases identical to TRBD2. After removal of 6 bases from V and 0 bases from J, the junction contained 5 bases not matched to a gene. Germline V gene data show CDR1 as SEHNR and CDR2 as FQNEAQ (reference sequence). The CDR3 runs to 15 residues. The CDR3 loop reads CASRLAALSTDTQYF. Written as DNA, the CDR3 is TGTGCCAGCAGACTAGCGGCCCTTAGCACAGATACGCAGTATTTT.

CDR3: CATSDLTGKMNTGELFF. The CDR3 DNA is TGTGCCACCAGTGACCTGACAGGGAAAATGAACACCGGGGAGCTGTTTTTT. The V and J genes are TRBV24-1 and TRBJ2-2; 7 bases are a match to TRBD1. CDR1 and CDR2 (germline): KGHDR, SFDVKD. CDR3 length: 17 amino acids. V shed 4 bases, J shed 1 base, and the junction held 8 bases outside the gene matches.

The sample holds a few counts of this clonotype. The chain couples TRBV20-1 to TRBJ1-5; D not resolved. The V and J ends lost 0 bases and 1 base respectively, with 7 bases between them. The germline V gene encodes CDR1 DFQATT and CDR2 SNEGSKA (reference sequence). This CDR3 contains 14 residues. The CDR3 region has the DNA TGCAGTGCTAGAGAGGCAAGGAGCAATCAGCCCCAGCATTTT. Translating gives CSAREARSNQPQHF.

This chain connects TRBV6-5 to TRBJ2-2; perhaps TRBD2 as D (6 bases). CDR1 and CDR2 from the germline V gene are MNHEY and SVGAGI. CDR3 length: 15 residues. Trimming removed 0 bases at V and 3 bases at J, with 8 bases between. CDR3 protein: CASSYSSGYTGELFF. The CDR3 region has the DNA TGTGCCAGCAGTTACTCGAGCGGGTACACCGGGGAGCTGTTTTTT.

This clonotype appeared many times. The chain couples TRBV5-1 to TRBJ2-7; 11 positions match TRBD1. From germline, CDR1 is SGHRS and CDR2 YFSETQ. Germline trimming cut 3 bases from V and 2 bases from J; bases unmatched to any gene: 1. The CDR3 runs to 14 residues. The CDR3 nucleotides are TGCGCCAGCAGCTCGGGACAGGGGGCCTACGAGCAGTACTTC. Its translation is CASSSGQGAYEQYF.

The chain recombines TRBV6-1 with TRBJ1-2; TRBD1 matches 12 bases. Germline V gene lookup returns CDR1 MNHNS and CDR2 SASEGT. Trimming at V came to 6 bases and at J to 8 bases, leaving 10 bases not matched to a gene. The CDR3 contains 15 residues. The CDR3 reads CASRPRDRGRIGYTF. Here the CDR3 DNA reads TGTGCCAGCAGACCCCGGGACAGGGGGCGAATCGGCTACACCTTC.

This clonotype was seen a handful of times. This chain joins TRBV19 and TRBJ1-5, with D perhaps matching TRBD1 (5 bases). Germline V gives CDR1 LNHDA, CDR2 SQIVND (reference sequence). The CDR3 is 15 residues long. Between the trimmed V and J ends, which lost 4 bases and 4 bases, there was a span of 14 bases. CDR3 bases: TGTGCCAGTAGTAGAGAGGGACGGTTTAATCAGCCCCAGCATTTT. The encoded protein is CASSREGRFNQPQHF.

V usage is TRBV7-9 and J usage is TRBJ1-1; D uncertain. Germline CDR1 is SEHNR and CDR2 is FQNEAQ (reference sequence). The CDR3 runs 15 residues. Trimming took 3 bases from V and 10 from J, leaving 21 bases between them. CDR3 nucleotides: TGTGCCAGCAGCTTGACCCCGGAGACGGGTAGCGGAGCTTTCTTT. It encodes CASSLTPETGSGAFF.

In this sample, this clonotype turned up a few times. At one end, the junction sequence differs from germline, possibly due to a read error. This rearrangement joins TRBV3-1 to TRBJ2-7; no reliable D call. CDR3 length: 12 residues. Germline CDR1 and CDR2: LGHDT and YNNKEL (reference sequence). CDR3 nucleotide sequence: TGTGCCAGCAGCCAAGATCGGTTCACTCAGGCATTC. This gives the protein CASSQDRFTQAF.

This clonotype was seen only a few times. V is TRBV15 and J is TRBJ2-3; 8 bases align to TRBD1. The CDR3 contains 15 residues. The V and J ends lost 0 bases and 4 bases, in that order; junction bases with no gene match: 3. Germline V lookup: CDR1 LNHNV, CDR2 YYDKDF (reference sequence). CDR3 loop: CATSRDSGGSDTQYF. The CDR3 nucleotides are TGTGCCACCAGCAGAGACTCAGGGGGCTCAGATACGCAGTATTTT.

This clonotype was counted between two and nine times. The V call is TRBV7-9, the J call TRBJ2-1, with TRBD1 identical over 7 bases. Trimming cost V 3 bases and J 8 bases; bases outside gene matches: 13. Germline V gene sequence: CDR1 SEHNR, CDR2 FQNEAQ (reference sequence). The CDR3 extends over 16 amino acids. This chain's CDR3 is CASSFPIQGVRDEQFF. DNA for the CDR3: TGTGCCAGCAGCTTCCCGATTCAGGGGGTTAGGGATGAGCAGTTCTTC.

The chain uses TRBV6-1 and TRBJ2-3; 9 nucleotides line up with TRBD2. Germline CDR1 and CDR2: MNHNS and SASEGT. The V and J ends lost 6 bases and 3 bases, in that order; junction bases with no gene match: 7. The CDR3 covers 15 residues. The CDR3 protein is CASSIAGVSTDTQYF. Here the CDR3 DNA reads TGTGCCAGCAGCATAGCGGGGGTCAGTACAGATACGCAGTATTTT.

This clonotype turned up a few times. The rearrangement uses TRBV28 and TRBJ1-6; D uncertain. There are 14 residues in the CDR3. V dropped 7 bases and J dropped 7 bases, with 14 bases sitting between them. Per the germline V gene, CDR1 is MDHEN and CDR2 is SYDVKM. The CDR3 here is CASKLGHKNSPLHF. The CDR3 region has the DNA TGTGCCAGCAAGCTTGGGCACAAAAATTCACCCCTCCACTTT. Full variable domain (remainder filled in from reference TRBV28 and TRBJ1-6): DVKVTQSSRYLVKRTGEKVFLECVQDMDHENMFWYRQDPGLGLRLIYFSYDVKMKEKGDIPEGYSVSREKKERFSLILESASTNQTSMYLCASKLGHKNSPLHFGNGTRLTVT.

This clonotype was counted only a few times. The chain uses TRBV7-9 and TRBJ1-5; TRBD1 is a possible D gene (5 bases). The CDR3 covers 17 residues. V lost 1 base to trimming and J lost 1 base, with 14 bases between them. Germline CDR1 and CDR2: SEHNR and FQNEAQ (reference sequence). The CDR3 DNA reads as TGTGCCAGCAGCTTAGTTGGGTCCCGGGGGAGCAATCAGCCCCAGCATTTT. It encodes CASSLVGSRGSNQPQHF.

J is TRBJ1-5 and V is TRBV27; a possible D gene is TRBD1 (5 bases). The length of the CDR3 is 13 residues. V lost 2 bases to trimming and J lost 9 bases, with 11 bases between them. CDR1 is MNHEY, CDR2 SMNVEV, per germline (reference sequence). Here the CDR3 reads CASSLLGDWPQHF. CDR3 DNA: TGTGCCAGCAGTTTACTGGGGGATTGGCCCCAGCATTTT.

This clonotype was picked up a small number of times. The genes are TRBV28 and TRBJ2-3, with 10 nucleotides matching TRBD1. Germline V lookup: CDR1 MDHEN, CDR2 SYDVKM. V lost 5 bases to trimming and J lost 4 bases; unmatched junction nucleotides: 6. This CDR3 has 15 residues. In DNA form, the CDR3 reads TGTGCCAGCAGTCGGGACAGGGGAGTTCCAGATACGCAGTATTTT. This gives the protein CASSRDRGVPDTQYF.

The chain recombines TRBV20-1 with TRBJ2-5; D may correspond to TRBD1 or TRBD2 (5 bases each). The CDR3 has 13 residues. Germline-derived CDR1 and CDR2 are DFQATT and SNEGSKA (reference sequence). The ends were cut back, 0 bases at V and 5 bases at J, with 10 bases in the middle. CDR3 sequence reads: CSAREGTAETQYF. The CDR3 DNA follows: TGCAGTGCTAGAGAGGGGACGGCGGAGACCCAGTACTTC.

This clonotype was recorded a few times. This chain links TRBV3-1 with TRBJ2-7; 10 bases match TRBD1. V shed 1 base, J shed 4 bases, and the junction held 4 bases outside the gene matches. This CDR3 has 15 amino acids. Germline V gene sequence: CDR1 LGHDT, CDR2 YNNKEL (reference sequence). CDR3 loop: CASSQVGTGVYEQYF. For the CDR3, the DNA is TGTGCCAGCAGCCAAGTAGGGACAGGGGTGTACGAGCAGTACTTC.

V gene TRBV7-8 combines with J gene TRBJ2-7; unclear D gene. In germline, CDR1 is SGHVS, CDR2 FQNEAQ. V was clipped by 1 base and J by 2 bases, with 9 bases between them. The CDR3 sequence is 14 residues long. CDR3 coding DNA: TGTGCCAGCAGCTTAGGTGGGCAAGCCTACGAGCAGTACTTC. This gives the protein CASSLGGQAYEQYF.

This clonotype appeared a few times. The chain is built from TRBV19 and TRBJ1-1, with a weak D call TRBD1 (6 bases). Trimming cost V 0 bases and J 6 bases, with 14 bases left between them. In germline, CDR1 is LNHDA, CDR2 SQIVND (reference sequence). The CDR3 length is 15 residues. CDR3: CASSIDLQGGAEAFF. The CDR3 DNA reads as TGTGCCAGTAGTATAGACCTACAGGGCGGCGCTGAAGCTTTCTTT.

CDR3 in amino acids: CSARDRLRTAGEQYF. CDR3 in DNA: TGCAGTGCTAGAGATCGACTGAGGACGGCGGGCGAGCAGTACTTC. The chain links TRBV20-1 to TRBJ2-7; D perhaps matches TRBD2 (5 bases). The V gene lost 0 bases and the J gene lost 6 bases, with 18 bases spanning the gap. CDR1 and CDR2 (germline): DFQATT, SNEGSKA (reference sequence). The length of the CDR3 is 15 residues.

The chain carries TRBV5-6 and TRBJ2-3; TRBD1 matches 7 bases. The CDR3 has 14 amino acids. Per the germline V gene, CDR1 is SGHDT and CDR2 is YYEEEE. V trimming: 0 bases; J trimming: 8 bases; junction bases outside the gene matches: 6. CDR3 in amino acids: CASSLEGARGTQYF. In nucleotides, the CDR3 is TGTGCCAGCAGCTTGGAGGGGGCGCGTGGTACGCAGTATTTT.

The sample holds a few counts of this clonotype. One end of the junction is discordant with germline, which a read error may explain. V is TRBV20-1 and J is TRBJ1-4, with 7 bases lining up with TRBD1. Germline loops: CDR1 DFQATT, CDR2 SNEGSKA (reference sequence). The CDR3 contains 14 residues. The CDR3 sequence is CSVRRQGAGEKLFF. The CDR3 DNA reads TGCAGTGTTAGAAGACAGGGAGCGGGAGAAAAACTGTTTTTT.